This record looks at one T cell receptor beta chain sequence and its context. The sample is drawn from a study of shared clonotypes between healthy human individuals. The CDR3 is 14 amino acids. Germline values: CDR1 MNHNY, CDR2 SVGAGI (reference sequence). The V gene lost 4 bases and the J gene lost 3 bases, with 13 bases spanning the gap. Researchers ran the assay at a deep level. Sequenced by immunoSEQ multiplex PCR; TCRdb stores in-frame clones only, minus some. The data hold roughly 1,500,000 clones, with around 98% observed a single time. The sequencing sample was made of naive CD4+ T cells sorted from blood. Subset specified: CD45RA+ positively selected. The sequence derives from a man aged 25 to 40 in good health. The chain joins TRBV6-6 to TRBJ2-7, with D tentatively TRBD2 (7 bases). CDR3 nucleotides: TGTGCCAGCAGTTGGGGGGGCGCAGTCTACGAGCAGTACTTC. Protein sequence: CASSWGGAVYEQYF.